This is a list of T cell receptor beta chains from one sample in a study of identical twins. TCRdb re-analysed the 5' RACE reads in MiXCR, keeping a single row per CDR3 protein. This table holds fewer than 250,000 distinct CDR3 sequences, 7% to 8.5% found once. The same data also went into a second study, on yellow fever vaccine responses in identical twins.

Source material: CD8+ T cells sorted from blood. The origin of the receptors is a woman aged 18-35 years in good health. Both conserved end residues are part of each CDR3. The D gene is left open where the match is weak. Some rows have no size entry. The others give once, few or many, or a class for an expanded clone.

abundance: .; d_gene: .; v_gene: TRBV7-6; j_gene: TRBJ2-7; CDR3nt: TGTGCCAGCAGCTCCTCGGCGGGACTGAGATACGAGCAGTACTTC; CDR3aa: CASSSSAGLRYEQYF
abundance: many; d_gene: TRBD1; v_gene: TRBV29-1; j_gene: TRBJ2-7; CDR3nt: TGCAGCGTTGAAGACCGAGGACAGGGGGCCTACGAGCAGTACTTC; CDR3aa: CSVEDRGQGAYEQYF
abundance: many; d_gene: TRBD1; v_gene: TRBV4-1; j_gene: TRBJ1-1; CDR3nt: TGCGCCAGCAGCCAAACGGGGTGGGGACAGGCGAACACTGAAGCTTTCTTT; CDR3aa: CASSQTGWGQANTEAFF
abundance: many; d_gene: .; v_gene: TRBV24-1; j_gene: TRBJ1-1; CDR3nt: TGTGCCACCAGTCTAGGGACCACTGAAGCTTTCTTT; CDR3aa: CATSLGTTEAFF
abundance: .; d_gene: .; v_gene: TRBV27; j_gene: TRBJ2-3; CDR3nt: TGTGCCAGCAGCCCCTGGCACACAGATACGCAGTATTTT; CDR3aa: CASSPWHTDTQYF
abundance: few; d_gene: .; v_gene: TRBV24-1; j_gene: TRBJ2-5; CDR3nt: TGTGCCACCAGTGAATCGGAGACCCAGTACTTC; CDR3aa: CATSESETQYF
abundance: few; d_gene: .; v_gene: TRBV13; j_gene: TRBJ2-2; CDR3nt: TGTGCCAGCAGCTTAATCCCCGGGGAGCTGTTTTTT; CDR3aa: CASSLIPGELFF
abundance: many; d_gene: TRBD1; v_gene: TRBV4-1; j_gene: TRBJ2-5; CDR3nt: TGCGCCAGCAGCCATGCACAGGGGGCCCGACAAGAGACCCAGTACTTC; CDR3aa: CASSHAQGARQETQYF
abundance: .; d_gene: .; v_gene: TRBV13; j_gene: TRBJ2-7; CDR3nt: TGTGCCAGCAGCATAGGCCTAAGACCAGGTACCCTCTACGAGCAGTACTTC; CDR3aa: CASSIGLRPGTLYEQYF
abundance: many; d_gene: .; v_gene: TRBV11-2; j_gene: TRBJ2-1; CDR3nt: TGTGCCAGCAGCTTAGTTCTTAGGGGCTCCTACAATGAGCAGTTCTTC; CDR3aa: CASSLVLRGSYNEQFF
abundance: .; d_gene: .; v_gene: TRBV7-9; j_gene: TRBJ2-7; CDR3nt: TGTGCCAGCAGCTCGATACGGAGCTCCTACGAGCAGTACTTC; CDR3aa: CASSSIRSSYEQYF
abundance: many; d_gene: .; v_gene: TRBV12-3/TRBV12-4; j_gene: TRBJ1-4; CDR3nt: TGTGCCAGCAGTTTTGACAGTCCGGGAACTCCTGGTGAAAAACTGTTTTTT; CDR3aa: CASSFDSPGTPGEKLFF
abundance: few; d_gene: TRBD1; v_gene: TRBV29-1; j_gene: TRBJ1-1; CDR3nt: TGCAGCGTACGAAGGGACAGCCCAACTGAAGCTTTCTTT; CDR3aa: CSVRRDSPTEAFF
abundance: few; d_gene: TRBD1; v_gene: TRBV9; j_gene: TRBJ2-1; CDR3nt: TGTGCCAGCAGCCCGTGGACAGGGCACAATGAGCAGTTCTTC; CDR3aa: CASSPWTGHNEQFF
abundance: .; d_gene: TRBD2; v_gene: TRBV5-1; j_gene: TRBJ2-1; CDR3nt: TGCGCCAGCAGCTTGGGGACTAGCGTAGGCGATGAGCAGTTCTTC; CDR3aa: CASSLGTSVGDEQFF
abundance: many; d_gene: .; v_gene: TRBV4-2; j_gene: TRBJ2-2; CDR3nt: TGTGCCAGCAGCCAAGATCCTGGCACCCGGGCAGGGGGGGACACCGGGGAGCTGTTTTTT; CDR3aa: CASSQDPGTRAGGDTGELFF
abundance: many; d_gene: TRBD2; v_gene: TRBV11-1; j_gene: TRBJ2-7; CDR3nt: TGTGCCAGCAGCTTCGCCACGATGACTAGCGGGAGAATGTACGAGCAGTACTTC; CDR3aa: CASSFATMTSGRMYEQYF
abundance: few; d_gene: .; v_gene: TRBV7-9; j_gene: TRBJ1-1; CDR3nt: TGTGCCAGCAGCTTTGTGGAGGACACTGAAGCTTTCTTT; CDR3aa: CASSFVEDTEAFF
abundance: .; d_gene: .; v_gene: TRBV4-2; j_gene: TRBJ1-2; CDR3nt: TGTGCCAGCAGCCAGATTACAGGAATTCGGTTTCGGGGCTACACCTTC; CDR3aa: CASSQITGIRFRGYTF